These 2 T cell receptor beta chains were all obtained from the same sample, sequenced in a study of Graves' ophthalmopathy and Graves' hyperthyroidism. Using RNA transcripts, the TCR beta CDR3 regions were amplified. A first-round RT-PCR used HTBI primers, followed by a second-round multiplex PCR. A single record per CDR3 protein comes from TCRdb applying MiXCR to the multiplex PCR reads. The sample records about 740,000 distinct CDR3 sequences, about 44% being singletons. Sequenced material: peripheral blood. The receptors stem from an adult man with Graves' ophthalmopathy.

A note on this clonotype: A junction end diverges from the germline sequence, so it may reflect a read error. J is TRBJ1-4 and V is TRBV7-9, with D possibly TRBD1 on 5 matching bases. The V gene's germline CDR1 is SEHNR and CDR2 FQNEAQ (reference sequence). CDR3 length: 15 amino acids. The CDR3 DNA reads as TGCGCCAGCAGCCAAGAGCCAGGGAGGCGTGAAAAACTGTTTTTT. Translated: CASSQEPGRREKLFF.

The gene calls are TRBV24-1 and TRBJ1-5; 7 bases align to TRBD1. Germline-derived CDR1 and CDR2 are KGHDR and SFDVKD. Losses at the gene ends were 11 bases for V and 6 bases for J; bases not matched to a gene: 15. CDR3 length equals 15 residues. The DNA of the CDR3 is TGTGCCAGCAGCCCCTCAGGGGGTGGGGGTCAGCCCCAGCATTTT. This codes for CASSPSGGGGQPQHF.